This T cell receptor beta chain comes out of a study of cytomegalovirus exposure and HLA in healthy donors. Overall study findings and caveats: Because they were indistinguishable, some V segments, including TRBV6-2 and TRBV6-3, were excluded. Segments of the TCR beta V type were, in most cases, productive about 87% or about 30% of the time in an earlier analysis. Later analysis identified several of the most significant clusters that appeared linked to common viral pathogens.

Primers for the PCR totalled 60 Vbeta and 13 Jbeta. Clones were sequenced by immunoSEQ multiplex PCR, and TCRdb holds only the in-frame ones, with some missing. The sample lists about 100,000 clones, approximately 76% occurring once. With 4 bases removed from V and 0 bases from J, the gap between germline ends came to 14 bases. CDR3 size: 16 residues. Germline CDR1 and CDR2: SGHRS and YFSETQ. The donors gave bone marrow, and they were healthy. A remark on this clone: Its antigen is unidentified.

This TCR derives from an older woman in good health and CMV-seropositive. This sequence joins TRBV5-1 and TRBJ2-1; D possibly corresponds to TRBD1 (6 bases). Sequenced material: PBMCs. CDR3 DNA sequence: TGCGCCAGCAGCAAGGAAGGGACAAACTCCTACAATGAGCAGTTCTTC. Protein product: CASSKEGTNSYNEQFF.